The 21 T cell receptor beta chains below come from one sample, sequenced in a study of cytomegalovirus exposure and HLA in healthy donors. PCR involved 60 Vbeta and 13 Jbeta primers. Sequenced by immunoSEQ multiplex PCR; TCRdb stores in-frame clones only, minus some. The table has some 120,000 clones, roughly three quarters seen once. Sequenced material: PBMCs. The receptors were gathered from a woman aged 30 to 39 in good health and CMV-seronegative.

This chain joins TRBV30 and TRBJ1-5; D might be TRBD1 (6 bases). Looked up from germline, CDR1 is GTSNPN and CDR2 is SVGIG (reference sequence). V shed 0 bases and J shed 7 bases, with 13 bases lying between them. The CDR3 totals 14 residues. DNA of the CDR3: TGTGCCTGGAGTGTACTTGGGGGCAGGCAGCCCCAGCATTTT. Translated: CAWSVLGGRQPQHF. Looking up the rest from reference TRBV30 and TRBJ1-5 gives the full variable domain: SQTIHQWPATLVQPVGSPLSLECTVEGTSNPNLYWYRQAAGRGLQLLFYSVGIGQISSEVPQNLSASRPQDRQFILSSKKLLLSDSGFYLCAWSVLGGRQPQHFGDGTRLSIL.

The chain employs TRBV5-1 and TRBJ1-1; D is undetermined. Germline lookup yields CDR1 SGHRS and CDR2 YFSETQ. Between the trimmed V and J ends, which lost 2 bases and 0 bases, there was a span of 8 bases. The CDR3 loop spans 14 amino acids. CDR3 sequence (DNA): TGCGCCAGCAGCTTAATTAGCATGAACACTGAAGCTTTCTTT. Protein sequence: CASSLISMNTEAFF. Drawing the rest from reference TRBV5-1 and TRBJ1-1, the complete variable domain is KAGVTQTPRYLIKTRGQQVTLSCSPISGHRSVSWYQQTPGQGLQFLFEYFSETQRNKGNFPGRFSGRQFSNSRSEMNVSTLELGDSALYLCASSLISMNTEAFFGQGTRLTVV.

V gene TRBV5-6 combines with J gene TRBJ2-1; 7 nucleotides match TRBD1. The CDR3 spans 11 residues. Germline V CDR1 and CDR2: SGHDT, YYEEEE. The V gene end was trimmed by 4 bases and the J gene end by 14 bases; junction bases not matched to a gene: 6. The CDR3 region is CASSIQGIEFF. The CDR3 coding sequence is TGTGCCAGCAGCATACAGGGGATAGAGTTCTTC.

The gene calls are TRBV30 and TRBJ2-3, with TRBD2 matching 11 bases. CDR3 length: 15 amino acids. The germline CDR1 and CDR2 sequences are GTSNPN and SVGIG (reference sequence). The V and J ends lost 0 bases and 4 bases, in that order; junction bases with no gene match: 3. The CDR3 is CAWSVLLAGADTQYF. The CDR3 DNA reads TGTGCCTGGAGTGTACTACTAGCGGGGGCAGATACGCAGTATTTT.

The chain links TRBV7-6 to TRBJ2-1; tentative D call: TRBD2 (6 bases). V was shortened by 4 bases and J by 5 bases, with 9 bases between the two germline ends. This CDR3 comprises 13 residues. Germline CDR1 SGHVS, CDR2 FNYEAQ. The CDR3 is CASSSLANNEQFF. For the CDR3, the DNA is TGTGCCAGCAGCTCTCTAGCGAACAATGAGCAGTTCTTC.

This CDR3 reads CASSPRTGPLRYEQYF. The CDR3 DNA reads as TGTGCCAGCAGCCCTCGAACAGGACCACTACGCTACGAGCAGTACTTC. The chain is built from TRBV7-2 and TRBJ2-5; D perhaps matches TRBD1 (5 bases). The J call is doubtful: the DNA matches TRBJ2-7 better. In germline, CDR1 is SGHTA, CDR2 FQGNSA. The CDR3 is 16 amino acids.

The rearrangement links TRBV7-6 to TRBJ1-4; TRBD1 is a possible D gene (5 bases). V lost 5 bases and J 6 bases, leaving 13 bases between the germline ends. The CDR3 is 14 residues long. CDR1 is SGHVS and CDR2 is FNYEAQ in the germline V gene. The CDR3 DNA is TGTGCCAGCAGCCCGGGCAGGGTAGATGAAAAACTGTTTTTT. Translating gives CASSPGRVDEKLFF.

V gene TRBV7-9 combines with J gene TRBJ2-1; possible D gene TRBD2, 6 bases. CDR3 length: 14 residues. Trimming left V 3 bases short and J 3 bases short, with 9 bases between. From germline, CDR1 is SEHNR and CDR2 FQNEAQ (reference sequence). CDR3 region: CASSFRTNYNEQFF. DNA of the CDR3: TGTGCCAGCAGCTTCCGGACTAACTACAATGAGCAGTTCTTC.

The chain joins TRBV6-1 to TRBJ2-1, with TRBD2 matching 12 bases. This CDR3 is 17 amino acids long. Germline V lookup: CDR1 MNHNS, CDR2 SASEGT. Trimming at V came to 2 bases and at J to 4 bases, leaving 6 bases not matched to a gene. CDR3 amino acids: CASSEWVTSGRYNEQFF. DNA for the CDR3: TGTGCCAGCAGTGAATGGGTAACTAGCGGGAGGTACAATGAGCAGTTCTTC.

V usage is TRBV7-2 and J usage is TRBJ2-5, with TRBD2 matching 14 bases. With V trimmed by 5 bases and J by 7 bases, 12 bases remained unmatched. This CDR3 spans 17 amino acids. Germline loops: CDR1 SGHTA, CDR2 FQGNSA. Written as DNA, the CDR3 is TGTGCCAGCAGCCCCCCAGGACTAGCGGGAGGTGAAGGGACCCAGTACTTC. This translates into CASSPPGLAGGEGTQYF.

V is TRBV4-1 and J is TRBJ1-5, with 8 bases fitting TRBD1. The germline gives CDR1 MGHRA, CDR2 YSYEKL. V was clipped by 1 base and J by 2 bases; unmatched bases: 4. There are 16 residues in the CDR3. CDR3 loop: CASSQGPGQGNQPQHF. For the CDR3, the DNA is TGCGCCAGCAGCCAAGGGCCGGGACAGGGCAATCAGCCCCAGCATTTT.

The rearrangement uses TRBV18 and TRBJ1-5; 12 bases agree with TRBD1. Looked up from germline, CDR1 is KGHSH and CDR2 is LQKENI. V was clipped by 2 bases and J by 6 bases; unmatched bases: 5. This CDR3 comprises 16 residues. CDR3 in DNA: TGTGCCAGCTCACCAGGGGACAGGGGGCGAGGTCAGCCCCAGCATTTT. This translates into CASSPGDRGRGQPQHF.

The chain recombines TRBV18 with TRBJ2-7; 9 nucleotides match TRBD1. The CDR3 consists of 15 residues. Per germline, CDR1 KGHSH and CDR2 LQKENI. Unmatched junction bases numbered 8, after V lost 5 bases and J lost 3 bases. CDR3 DNA sequence: TGTGCCAGCTCAGCTCCGGGACAGGGCCTCTACGAGCAGTACTTC. It specifies CASSAPGQGLYEQYF. Filled out from reference TRBV18 and TRBJ2-7, the complete variable domain reads NAGVMQNPRHLVRRRGQEARLRCSPMKGHSHVYWYRQLPEEGLKFMVYLQKENIIDESGMPKERFSAEFPKEGPSILRIQQVVRGDSAAYFCASSAPGQGLYEQYFGPGTRLTVT.

The V gene is TRBV12-5, the J gene TRBJ1-1; D unclear. The length of the CDR3 is 14 residues. Trimming shortened V by 1 base and J by 6 bases, and 12 bases separated the two germline ends. CDR1 and CDR2 from the germline V gene are LGHNT and FRNRAP. This CDR3 is CASGLGAGLAEAFF. The CDR3 bases are TGTGCTAGTGGTTTGGGAGCGGGGTTGGCTGAAGCTTTCTTT.

This rearrangement joins TRBV18 to TRBJ2-1, with 8 bases lining up with TRBD1. The CDR3 sequence is 16 residues long. Per germline, CDR1 KGHSH and CDR2 LQKENI. V shed 3 bases, J shed 6 bases, and the junction held 10 bases outside the gene matches. This CDR3 reads CASSPYTGGKVNEQFF. In DNA, the CDR3 is TGTGCCAGCTCACCGTACACAGGGGGAAAGGTCAATGAGCAGTTCTTC.

This chain joins TRBV10-3 and TRBJ1-1; a possible D gene is TRBD1 (5 bases). V gave up 2 bases and J gave up 3 bases, with 10 bases separating them. This CDR3 is built from 14 residues. The germline V gene has CDR1 ENHRY and CDR2 SYGVKD. The CDR3: CAISENGGYTEAFF. The CDR3 DNA reads as TGTGCCATCAGTGAGAACGGGGGTTACACTGAAGCTTTCTTT.

The chain recombines TRBV28 with TRBJ2-7; the D gene is possibly TRBD2 (5 bases). This CDR3 comprises 14 residues. Germline V gene lookup returns CDR1 MDHEN and CDR2 SYDVKM. V was clipped by 3 bases and J by 3 bases, with 12 bases between them. As DNA, the CDR3 is TGTGCCAGCAGTTTCGGCGGGTCGATCTACGAGCAGTACTTC. Its translation: CASSFGGSIYEQYF.

V gene TRBV5-1 combines with J gene TRBJ2-7, with 9 bases that match TRBD2. Germline assignment: CDR1 SGHRS and CDR2 YFSETQ. The ends lost 3 bases at V and 5 bases at J; junction bases unmatched: 9. The CDR3 covers 15 residues. The CDR3 reads CASSSFPGLADEQYF. CDR3 DNA sequence: TGCGCCAGCAGCTCGTTCCCGGGACTAGCTGACGAGCAGTACTTC.

In this sample, this clone turned up a few times. The CDR3 DNA is TGTGCCAGCAGTTTACTTGTGGCAGGGCGCCCTTATGGCTACACCTTC. The encoded protein is CASSLLVAGRPYGYTF. This chain uses TRBV27 with TRBJ1-2; perhaps TRBD1 as D (5 bases). Germline V gives CDR1 MNHEY, CDR2 SMNVEV (reference sequence). The CDR3 contains 16 residues. Trimming removed 2 bases at V and 5 bases at J, with 18 bases between.

The chain is built from TRBV30 and TRBJ2-5; D may be TRBD1 (6 bases). The CDR3 is made up of 13 amino acids. Trimming took off 0 bases at V and 5 bases at J, with 10 bases between the two ends. Germline values: CDR1 GTSNPN, CDR2 SVGIG (reference sequence). The CDR3, as DNA: TGTGCCTGGAGTGTAGGGGGACGGGAGACCCAGTACTTC. It is translated as CAWSVGGRETQYF.

This clone was found a few times. The J gene is TRBJ1-1, the V gene TRBV7-3, with TRBD1 matching over 8 bases. With V trimmed by 5 bases and J by 3 bases, 2 bases remained unmatched. This CDR3 contains 13 residues. Germline V gene data show CDR1 as SGHTA and CDR2 as FQGTGA. CDR3 bases: TGTGCCAGCAGCCAACAGGGGGACACTGAAGCTTTCTTT. Its protein is CASSQQGDTEAFF.